The entry below describes one TCR beta chain. This record belongs to a study of blood T cell repertoires in COVID-19. As handled by the study authors: For nucleated cells, counts were estimated from reference gene primer amplification. The protocol was immunoSEQ multiplex PCR, while the TCRdb copy is restricted to in-frame clones and leaves out a portion. D and trimming were read from the DNA, whereas the V and J calls and clone size are those reported in that table. The sample holds more than 110,000 clones, more than 80% seen once. V was cut by 5 bases and J by 7 bases, with 16 bases left in between. This CDR3 is 14 amino acids long. Germline V gene sequence: CDR1 SGHNT, CDR2 YYREEE (reference sequence).

Sequencing used peripheral blood. The receptor's source is a woman of 80 years or more with acute or convalescent COVID-19. The chain recombines TRBV5-4 with TRBJ2-1, with D perhaps TRBD2 (7 bases). CDR3 nucleotides: TGTGCCAGCAGTCCCCGGGGGGCCATGAATGAGCAGTTCTTC. This gives the protein CASSPRGAMNEQFF.